This T cell receptor beta chain was captured by sequencing in a study of glioma-infiltrating T cells. Germline CDR1 MNHEY, CDR2 SVGEGT. V trimming: 8 bases; J trimming: 0 bases; junction bases outside the gene matches: 3. There are 14 residues in the CDR3. Regarding this clonotype: What it binds is not known.

The iRepertoire nested amplicon-rescue multiplex PCR amplified TCR alpha and beta CDR3s from RNA. Input was roughly 85-400 ng of tissue mRNA or PBMC total RNA. TCRdb fed the multiplex PCR reads into MiXCR, producing one record per CDR3 protein. The table records about 190,000 distinct CDR3 sequences, 32% of them present only once. Findings and limits, study-wide: Tissue-blood divergence was below expectation in non-neoplastic patients, above in gliomas. Only very few CDR3 sequences appeared in both tissue and blood.

The chain carries TRBV6-2 or TRBV6-3 and TRBJ2-3, with 9 bases matching TRBD2. Sequenced: glioma tissue, nonneoplastic brain tissue, or PBMCs (not recorded which). This TCR derives from a human donor with low-grade glioma or glioblastoma, undergoing nonglioma brain surgery, or in good health (not recorded which). The DNA for the CDR3 is TGTGCCAGCTTCCTAGCGGGAAGCACAGATACGCAGTATTTT. It codes for CASFLAGSTDTQYF.